The sequence of this T cell receptor beta chain was determined in a study of early T cells in non-severe SARS-CoV-2 infection. Study background: The sequenced material was bulk RNA from unsorted whole blood, and its chains were unpaired.

Trimming took off 0 bases at V and 3 bases at J, with 9 bases between the two ends. The length of the CDR3 is 15 residues. Germline V gene sequence: CDR1 SGHDT, CDR2 YYEEEE. Via MiXCR, TCRdb re-called the 5' RACE reads, giving one row per CDR3 protein. The table has 75,000 to 100,000 distinct CDR3 sequences, roughly 15% seen once; the top ten hold about 1.3%. The chain couples TRBV5-6 to TRBJ2-2; D possibly uses TRBD1 or TRBD2 (5 bases each). The sequence came from an adult who was a healthcare worker with PCR-confirmed SARS-CoV-2 infection or an uninfected control (not recorded which). Sequences were obtained from whole blood. DNA for the CDR3: TGTGCCAGCAGCTTGGTCCAGGGAGACACCGGGGAGCTGTTTTTT. Residues: CASSLVQGDTGELFF. The full variable domain, in which reference TRBV5-6 and TRBJ2-2 provide the parts outside the CDR3, is DAGVTQSPTHLIKTRGQQVTLRCSPKSGHDTVSWYQQALGQGPQFIFQYYEEEERQRGNFPDRFSGHQFPNYSSELNVNALLLGDSALYLCASSLVQGDTGELFFGEGSRLTVL.